Given below is one T cell receptor beta chain in context. No antigen is known for it. No quality values exist for individual bases; no much larger clone is one base distant. Libraries were constructed by the immunoSEQ multiplex PCR assay. Rearranged TCR beta chain sequences were amplified using the hsTCRB Kit according to the manufacturer's protocol. An Illumina MiSeq was used to sequence the TCRB libraries. In the source study's methods: The kit vendor's proprietary platform handled demultiplexing, trimming and gene mapping. Imported from immuneACCESS, the table was reduced by TCRdb to in-frame sequences with V and J called. These copies leave out some clones; in studies compared against another copy, an unresolved V gene accounts for under half, and the cause of the remainder is not known. Clonal size and the V and J genes are those of that table, whereas D and trimming came from the DNA. Across this sample there are fewer than 70,000 clones, with more than 80% seen only once. The ten largest clones represent 3% to 4% of the sample.

The CDR3 covers 14 residues, taking in both the cysteine and the phenylalanine. The entry retains the CDR3 DNA only, 42 bases that are in frame from base 1. From a lookup of the germline V gene, CDR1 and CDR2 are SGHTA and FQGNSA. The trim is 1 base for V and 9 bases for J, with a gap of 10 bases between the germline ends. These data originate in a study of a mutant IDH1 vaccine in newly diagnosed glioma (dated by TCRdb to 2020 to 2022). Concerning the study at large: Across visits V03 through V10, patients got a total of eight vaccinations, given in weeks 1, 3, 5, 7, 11, 15, 19 and 23. Vaccination started 4-6 weeks after radiotherapy alone, or was given together with temozolomide cycles in the groups whose treatment included chemotherapy. Of the roughly 30 treated patients, 62.5% were male and 37.5% were female, and the mean age was 40.4 years. Prior to enrollment, standard therapy consisting of radiotherapy alone, temozolomide alone, or radiochemotherapy with temozolomide had been administered to patients, with the combination being received by most patients. Peripheral blood was drawn at six visits: V03 (baseline), V05, V07, V10, V12 and V13. Longitudinal TCRB deep sequencing was done for 25 treated patients, wherever samples were available for exploratory analyses. Results the study describes overall, beyond this receptor: Across multiple MHC alleles, vaccine-induced immune responses were seen in around 93% of patients. PBMC samples for TCRB deep sequencing were selected based on availability. Pseudoprogression appeared unrelated to alterations in the top peripheral T cell clonotypes detected by TCRB sequencing. The authors noted that analyses of patient blood samples could not be reproduced because of sample limitations.

The sample's time point label, decoded: week 11, during vaccination. Each vaccine dose, consisting of 300 ug of a 20-mer mutant IDH1 peptide in Montanide, was administered subcutaneously with topical imiquimod. Newly diagnosed WHO grade 3 or 4 IDH1-mutant astrocytomas showing loss of nuclear ATRX were present in the donors. The samples were drawn from NOA16, a multicentre, single-arm, open-label phase I trial in Germany that tested a mutant IDH1 peptide vaccine in humans for the first time. The DNeasy Blood and Tissue Kit was used to extract genomic DNA from EDTA blood for TCRB sequencing. The rearrangement combines TRBV7-2 with TRBJ1-6; 6 matching bases give a weak D call of TRBD1. Sample: PBMCs, taken from a glioma patient whose treatment included an IDH1 peptide vaccine. The receptor comes from a man younger than 45 with glioma. The DNA is TGTGCCAGCAGCTTAGGTCCAGGGGTTTCACCCCTCCACTTT. Translated, this is CASSLGPGVSPLHF.